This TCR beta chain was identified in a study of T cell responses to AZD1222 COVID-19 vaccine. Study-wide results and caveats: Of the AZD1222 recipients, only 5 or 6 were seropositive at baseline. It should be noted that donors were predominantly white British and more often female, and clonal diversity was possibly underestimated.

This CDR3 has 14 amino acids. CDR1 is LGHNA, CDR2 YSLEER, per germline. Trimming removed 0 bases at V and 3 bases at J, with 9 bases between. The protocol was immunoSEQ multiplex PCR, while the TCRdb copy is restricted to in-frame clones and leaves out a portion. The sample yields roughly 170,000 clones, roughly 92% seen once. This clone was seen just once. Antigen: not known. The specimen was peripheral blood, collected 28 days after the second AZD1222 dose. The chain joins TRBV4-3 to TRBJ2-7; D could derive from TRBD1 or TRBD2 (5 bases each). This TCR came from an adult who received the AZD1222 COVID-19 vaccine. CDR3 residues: CASSQERGGYEQYF. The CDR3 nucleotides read TGCGCCAGCAGCCAAGAACGGGGCGGCTACGAGCAGTACTTC.